Presented here are 2 T cell receptor beta chains from one specimen sequenced in a study of T cell responses to AZD1222 COVID-19 vaccine. Using immunoSEQ multiplex PCR, the repertoire was profiled, and TCRdb retains in-frame clones only, with some absent. This table has 120,000 or so clones, roughly 85% appearing once. The starting material was peripheral blood, obtained on day 0 of AZD1222 vaccination. These receptor sequences come from an adult in good health.

The J gene is TRBJ2-7, the V gene TRBV5-1; D is perhaps TRBD2 (6 bases). V lost 4 bases to trimming and J lost 0 bases, with 11 bases between them. The CDR3 loop spans 14 amino acids. In germline, CDR1 is SGHRS, CDR2 YFSETQ. The CDR3 nucleotides read TGCGCCAGCAGCACGGGAGCGAGCTCCTACGAGCAGTACTTC. Encoded protein: CASSTGASSYEQYF.

J is TRBJ1-2 and V is TRBV7-8, with 11 bases that match TRBD1. The ends lost 1 base at V and 6 bases at J; junction bases unmatched: 13. The length of the CDR3 is 18 residues. CDR1 is SGHVS and CDR2 is FQNEAQ in the germline V gene. This CDR3 is CASSLGTGGPARGHGYTF. The CDR3 DNA follows: TGTGCCAGCAGCTTAGGGACAGGGGGCCCAGCGAGAGGACATGGCTACACCTTC.